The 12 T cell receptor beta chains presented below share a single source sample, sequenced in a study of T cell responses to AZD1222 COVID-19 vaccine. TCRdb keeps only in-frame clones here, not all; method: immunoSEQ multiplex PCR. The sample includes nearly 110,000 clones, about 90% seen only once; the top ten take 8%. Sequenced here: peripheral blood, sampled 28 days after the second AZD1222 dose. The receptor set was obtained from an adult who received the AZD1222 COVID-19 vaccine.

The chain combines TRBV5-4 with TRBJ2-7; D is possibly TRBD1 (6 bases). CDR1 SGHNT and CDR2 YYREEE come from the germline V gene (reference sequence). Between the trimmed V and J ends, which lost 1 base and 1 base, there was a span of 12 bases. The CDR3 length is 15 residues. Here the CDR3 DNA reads TGTGCCAGCAGCTTGCCGGGACACCTATCCTACGAGCAGTACTTC. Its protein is CASSLPGHLSYEQYF.

Here the CDR3 reads CASSQSGINTGELFF. CDR3 DNA: TGTGCCAGCAGCCAAAGCGGGATTAACACCGGGGAGCTGTTTTTT. The V gene is TRBV7-3, the J gene TRBJ2-2; 7 bases fit TRBD2. Germline V lookup: CDR1 SGHTA, CDR2 FQGTGA. This CDR3 spans 15 amino acids. V lost 5 bases and J lost 2; bases outside the gene matches: 5.

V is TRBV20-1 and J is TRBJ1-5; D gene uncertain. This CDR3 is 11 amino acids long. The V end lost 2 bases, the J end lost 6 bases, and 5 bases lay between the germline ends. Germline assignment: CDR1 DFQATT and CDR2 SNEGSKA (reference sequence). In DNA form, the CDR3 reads TGCAGTGCTAGAAACCGTCAGCCCCAGCATTTT. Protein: CSARNRQPQHF.

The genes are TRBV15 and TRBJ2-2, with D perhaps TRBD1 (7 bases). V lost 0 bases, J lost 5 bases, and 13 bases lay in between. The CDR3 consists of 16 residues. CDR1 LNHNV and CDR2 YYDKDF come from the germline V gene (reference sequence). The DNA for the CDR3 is TGTGCCACCAGCAGAGATCGGGGGACAGCTACCGGGGAGCTGTTTTTT. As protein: CATSRDRGTATGELFF.

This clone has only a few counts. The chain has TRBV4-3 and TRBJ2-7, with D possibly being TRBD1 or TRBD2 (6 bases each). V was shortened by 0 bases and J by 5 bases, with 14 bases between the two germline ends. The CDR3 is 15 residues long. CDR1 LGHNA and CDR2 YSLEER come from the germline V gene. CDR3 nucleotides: TGCGCCAGCAGCCAAGATCGTTCGGGGGCGGACGAGCAGTACTTC. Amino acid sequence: CASSQDRSGADEQYF.

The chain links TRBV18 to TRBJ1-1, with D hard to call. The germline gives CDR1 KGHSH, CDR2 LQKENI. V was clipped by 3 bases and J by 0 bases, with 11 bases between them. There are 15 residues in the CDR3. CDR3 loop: CASSPTEILNTEAFF. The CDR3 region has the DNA TGTGCCAGCTCACCTACAGAAATTTTGAACACTGAAGCTTTCTTT.

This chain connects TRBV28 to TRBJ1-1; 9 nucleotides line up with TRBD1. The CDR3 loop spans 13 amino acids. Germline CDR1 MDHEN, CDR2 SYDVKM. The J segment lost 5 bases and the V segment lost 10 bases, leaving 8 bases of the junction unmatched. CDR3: CATAQGAQTEAFF. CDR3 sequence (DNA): TGTGCCACCGCACAGGGGGCGCAAACTGAAGCTTTCTTT.

This chain's CDR3 is CASSFPSGGRQETQYF. The CDR3, as DNA: TGCGCCAGCAGCTTCCCTAGCGGGGGGCGACAAGAGACCCAGTACTTC. This chain links TRBV5-1 with TRBJ2-5; TRBD2 aligns across 11 bases. The trim removed 2 bases at V and 2 bases at J, leaving 5 bases unmatched. The germline gives CDR1 SGHRS, CDR2 YFSETQ. The CDR3 spans 16 residues.

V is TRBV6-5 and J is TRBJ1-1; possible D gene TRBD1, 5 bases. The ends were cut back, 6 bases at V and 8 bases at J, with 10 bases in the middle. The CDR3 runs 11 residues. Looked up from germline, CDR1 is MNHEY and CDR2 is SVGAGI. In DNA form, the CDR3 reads TGTGCCAGCAGCCGGGGCGTAGAAGCTTTCTTT. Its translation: CASSRGVEAFF.

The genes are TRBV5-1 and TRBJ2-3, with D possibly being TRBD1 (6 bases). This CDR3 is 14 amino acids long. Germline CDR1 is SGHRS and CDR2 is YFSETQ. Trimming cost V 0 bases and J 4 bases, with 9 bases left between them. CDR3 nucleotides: TGCGCCAGCAGCTTGGTCACAGGGCCAGATACGCAGTATTTT. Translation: CASSLVTGPDTQYF.

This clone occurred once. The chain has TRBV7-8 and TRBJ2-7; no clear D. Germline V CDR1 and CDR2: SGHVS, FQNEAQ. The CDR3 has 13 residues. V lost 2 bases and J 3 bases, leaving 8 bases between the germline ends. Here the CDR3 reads CASSLFGSYEQYF. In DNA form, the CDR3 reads TGTGCCAGCAGCTTATTCGGCAGCTACGAGCAGTACTTC.

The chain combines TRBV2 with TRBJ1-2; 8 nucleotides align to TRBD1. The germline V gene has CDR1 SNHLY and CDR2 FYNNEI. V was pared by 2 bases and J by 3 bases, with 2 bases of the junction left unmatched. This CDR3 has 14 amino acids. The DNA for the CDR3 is TGTGCCAGCAGTGAACAGGGGGCTGACTATGGCTACACCTTC. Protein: CASSEQGADYGYTF.